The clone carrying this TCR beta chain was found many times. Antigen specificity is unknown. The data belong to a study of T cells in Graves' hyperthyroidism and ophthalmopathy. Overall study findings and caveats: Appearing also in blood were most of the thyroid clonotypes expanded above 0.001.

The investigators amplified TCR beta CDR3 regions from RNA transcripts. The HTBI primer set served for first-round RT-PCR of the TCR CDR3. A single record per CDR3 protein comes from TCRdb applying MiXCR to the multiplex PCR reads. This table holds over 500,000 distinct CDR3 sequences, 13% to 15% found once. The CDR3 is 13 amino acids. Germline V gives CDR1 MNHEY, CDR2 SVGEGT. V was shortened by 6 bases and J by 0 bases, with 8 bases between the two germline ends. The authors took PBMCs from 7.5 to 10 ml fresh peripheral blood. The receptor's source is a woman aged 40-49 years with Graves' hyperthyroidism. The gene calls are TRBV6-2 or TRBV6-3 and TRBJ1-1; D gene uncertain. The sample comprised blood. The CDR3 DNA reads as TGTGCCAGCAGAGGAAAGATGAACACTGAAGCTTTCTTT. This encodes CASRGKMNTEAFF.